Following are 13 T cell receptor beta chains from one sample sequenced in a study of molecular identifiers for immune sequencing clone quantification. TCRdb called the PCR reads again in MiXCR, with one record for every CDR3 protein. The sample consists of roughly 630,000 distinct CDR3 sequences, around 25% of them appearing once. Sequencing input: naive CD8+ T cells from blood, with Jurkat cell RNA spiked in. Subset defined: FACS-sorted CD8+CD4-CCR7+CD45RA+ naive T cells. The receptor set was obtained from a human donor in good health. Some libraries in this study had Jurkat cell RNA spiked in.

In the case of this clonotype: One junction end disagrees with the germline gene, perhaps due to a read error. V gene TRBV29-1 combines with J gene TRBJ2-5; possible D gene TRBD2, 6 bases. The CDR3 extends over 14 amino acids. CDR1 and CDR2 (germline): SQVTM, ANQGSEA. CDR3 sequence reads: CSVENRDSQRTQCF. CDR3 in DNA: TGCAGCGTTGAAAACCGGGACTCCCAGCGGACCCAGTGCTTC.

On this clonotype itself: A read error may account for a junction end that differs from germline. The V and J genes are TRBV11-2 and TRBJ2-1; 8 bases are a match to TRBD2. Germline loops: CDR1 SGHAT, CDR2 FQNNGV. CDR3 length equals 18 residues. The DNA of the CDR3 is TGTGCCCGCAGCTTCGGGGGGCTCGCGGGGGGTTCCTACAATGAGCAGTTCTTC. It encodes CARSFGGLAGGSYNEQFF.

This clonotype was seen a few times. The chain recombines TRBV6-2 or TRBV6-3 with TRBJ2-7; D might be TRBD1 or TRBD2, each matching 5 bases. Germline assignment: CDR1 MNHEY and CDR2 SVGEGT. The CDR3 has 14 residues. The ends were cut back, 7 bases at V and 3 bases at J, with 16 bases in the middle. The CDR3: CASKRSGQNYEQYF. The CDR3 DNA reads TGTGCCAGCAAGCGGAGCGGACAAAACTACGAGCAGTACTTC.

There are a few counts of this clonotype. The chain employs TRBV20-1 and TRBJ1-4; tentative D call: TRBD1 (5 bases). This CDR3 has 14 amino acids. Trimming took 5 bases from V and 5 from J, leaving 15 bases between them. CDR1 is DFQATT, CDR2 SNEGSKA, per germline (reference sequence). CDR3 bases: TGCAGTGCTCGCGGGGACTTTTCAAATGAAAAACTGTTTTTT. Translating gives CSARGDFSNEKLFF.

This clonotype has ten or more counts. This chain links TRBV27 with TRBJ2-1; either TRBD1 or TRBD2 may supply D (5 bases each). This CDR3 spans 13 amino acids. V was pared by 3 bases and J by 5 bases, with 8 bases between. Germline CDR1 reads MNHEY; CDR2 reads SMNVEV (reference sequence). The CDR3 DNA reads TGTGCCAGCAGTTTTGGGGGAAACAATGAGCAGTTCTTC. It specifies CASSFGGNNEQFF.

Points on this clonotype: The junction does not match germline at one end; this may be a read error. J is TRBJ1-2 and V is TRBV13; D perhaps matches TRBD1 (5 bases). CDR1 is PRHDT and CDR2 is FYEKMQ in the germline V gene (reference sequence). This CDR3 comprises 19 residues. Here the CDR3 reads CASSLVGAGRKTNGYGYPF. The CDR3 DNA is TGTGCCAGCAGCTTAGTAGGGGCGGGCAGAAAAACGAATGGCTATGGCTACCCCTTC.

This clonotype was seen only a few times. This CDR3 reads CASSLGPGASYEQYF. CDR3 in DNA: TGTGCCAGCAGCTTAGGTCCGGGGGCGAGCTACGAGCAGTACTTC. J is TRBJ2-7 and V is TRBV11-2; D tentatively fits TRBD1 or TRBD2 (6 bases each). Per the germline V gene, CDR1 is SGHAT and CDR2 is FQNNGV. The CDR3 consists of 15 residues. Trimming removed 1 base from V and 3 bases from J, with 13 bases in between.

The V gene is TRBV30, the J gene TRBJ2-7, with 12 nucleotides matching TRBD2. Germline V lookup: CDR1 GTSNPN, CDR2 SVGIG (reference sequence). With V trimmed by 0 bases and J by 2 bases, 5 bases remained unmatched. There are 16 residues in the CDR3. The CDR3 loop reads CAWSVWTSGNTYEQYF. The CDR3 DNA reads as TGTGCCTGGAGTGTCTGGACTAGCGGGAATACCTACGAGCAGTACTTC.

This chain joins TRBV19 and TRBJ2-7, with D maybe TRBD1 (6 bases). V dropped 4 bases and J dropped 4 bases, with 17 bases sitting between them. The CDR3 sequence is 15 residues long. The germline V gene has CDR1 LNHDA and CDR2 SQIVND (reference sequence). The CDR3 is CASSTVPRGGYEQYF. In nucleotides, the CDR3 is TGTGCCAGTAGTACCGTCCCCAGGGGTGGATACGAGCAGTACTTC.

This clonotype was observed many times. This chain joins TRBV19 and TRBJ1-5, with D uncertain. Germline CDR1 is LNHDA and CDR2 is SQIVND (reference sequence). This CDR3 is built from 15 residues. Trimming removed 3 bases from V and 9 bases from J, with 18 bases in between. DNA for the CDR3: TGTGCCAGTAGTATCGGAACAAGGTCTGCGGGGCCCCAGCATTTT. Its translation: CASSIGTRSAGPQHF.

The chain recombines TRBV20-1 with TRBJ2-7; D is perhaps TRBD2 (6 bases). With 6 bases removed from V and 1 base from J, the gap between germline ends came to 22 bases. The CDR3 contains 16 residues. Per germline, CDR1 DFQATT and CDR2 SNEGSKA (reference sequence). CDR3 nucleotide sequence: TGCAGTGCAGACAATGGGGGGACTGGATTGTCCTACGAGCAGTACTTC. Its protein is CSADNGGTGLSYEQYF.

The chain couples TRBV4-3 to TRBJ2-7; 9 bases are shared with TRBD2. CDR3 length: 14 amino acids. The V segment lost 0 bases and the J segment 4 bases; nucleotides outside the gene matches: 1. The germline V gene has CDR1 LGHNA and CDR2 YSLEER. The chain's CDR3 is CASSQDTSGYEQYF. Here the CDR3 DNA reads TGCGCCAGCAGCCAAGATACTAGCGGGTACGAGCAGTACTTC.

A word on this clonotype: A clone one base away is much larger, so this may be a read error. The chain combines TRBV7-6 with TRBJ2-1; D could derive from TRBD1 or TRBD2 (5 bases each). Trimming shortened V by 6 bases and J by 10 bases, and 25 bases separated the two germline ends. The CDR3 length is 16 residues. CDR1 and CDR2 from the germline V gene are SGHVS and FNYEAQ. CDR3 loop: CASRPSGAVRSGEQFF. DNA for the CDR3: TGTGCCAGCAGACCTAGTGGGGCAGTGAGGTCGGGGGAGCAGTTCTTC.